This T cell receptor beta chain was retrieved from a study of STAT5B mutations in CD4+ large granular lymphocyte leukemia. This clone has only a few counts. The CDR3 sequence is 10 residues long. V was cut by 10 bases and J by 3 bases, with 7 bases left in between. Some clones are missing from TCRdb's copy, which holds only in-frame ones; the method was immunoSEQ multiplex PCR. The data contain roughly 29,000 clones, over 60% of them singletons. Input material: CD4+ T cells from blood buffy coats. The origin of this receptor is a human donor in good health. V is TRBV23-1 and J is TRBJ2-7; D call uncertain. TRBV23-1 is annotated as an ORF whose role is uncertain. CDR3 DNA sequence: TGCGCCACAGAGGACTACGAGCAGTACTTC. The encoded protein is CATEDYEQYF.